What follows are 24 T cell receptor beta chains derived from one specimen sequenced in a study of blood T cell repertoires in COVID-19. TCRdb's table, derived via immunoSEQ multiplex PCR, lists solely in-frame clones and lacks some. The sample shows fewer than 350,000 clones, over 75% of them seen only once. The sequencing input was peripheral blood. All receptors come from a man between 18 and 29 years old with active or convalescent COVID-19.

The genes are TRBV5-4 and TRBJ2-5; 12 bases fit TRBD2. CDR1 is SGHNT and CDR2 is YYREEE in the germline V gene (reference sequence). V dropped 0 bases and J dropped 4; count of bases not matched to a gene: 4. The CDR3 spans 16 residues. CDR3 DNA: TGTGCCAGCAGCTTGGAACTAGCGGGGGGCGGAGAGACCCAGTACTTC. It translates to CASSLELAGGGETQYF.

The rearrangement joins TRBV19 to TRBJ2-7; D remains unclear. The CDR3 spans 13 residues. CDR1 and CDR2 from the germline V gene are LNHDA and SQIVND (reference sequence). The V end lost 1 base, the J end lost 0 bases, and 4 bases lay between the germline ends. CDR3 bases: TGTGCCAGTAGTATAGGTCTCTCCTACGAGCAGTACTTC. It specifies CASSIGLSYEQYF.

The chain joins TRBV5-6 to TRBJ1-5; 7 bases match TRBD1. The germline V gene encodes CDR1 SGHDT and CDR2 YYEEEE. The CDR3 sequence is 15 residues long. The J segment lost 3 bases and the V segment lost 4 bases, leaving 7 bases of the junction unmatched. This chain's CDR3 is CASSKGDRLNQPQHF. DNA of the CDR3: TGTGCCAGCAGCAAAGGGGACAGACTCAATCAGCCCCAGCATTTT.

The chain joins TRBV19 to TRBJ2-1; possible D gene TRBD2, 5 bases. Deletions cut 4 bases from V and 0 bases from J, with 7 bases between. Germline V gene data show CDR1 as LNHDA and CDR2 as SQIVND (reference sequence). This CDR3 spans 14 amino acids. CDR3 protein: CASSREFSYNEQFF. In DNA form, the CDR3 reads TGTGCCAGTAGTAGGGAGTTCTCCTACAATGAGCAGTTCTTC.

V is TRBV7-9 and J is TRBJ1-2; TRBD1 is a possible D gene (5 bases). Germline values: CDR1 SEHNR, CDR2 FQNEAQ (reference sequence). The CDR3 totals 13 residues. Between the trimmed V and J ends, which lost 4 bases and 4 bases, there was a span of 10 bases. The CDR3 bases are TGTGCCAGCAGCTCGGACATATCCTATGGCTACACCTTC. Translation gives CASSSDISYGYTF.

The rearrangement links TRBV4-1 to TRBJ1-4; 7 bases are shared with TRBD1. This CDR3 spans 15 amino acids. Germline values: CDR1 MGHRA, CDR2 YSYEKL. Trimming at V came to 4 bases and at J to 4 bases, leaving 6 bases not matched to a gene. The DNA for the CDR3 is TGCGCCAGCAGCCCCAAGGGACAGCTTAATGAAAAACTGTTTTTT. This sequence encodes CASSPKGQLNEKLFF.

The rearrangement joins TRBV9 to TRBJ1-1, with 9 bases matching TRBD1. The CDR3 runs to 13 residues. The V and J ends lost 4 bases and 4 bases, in that order; junction bases with no gene match: 2. The germline V gene encodes CDR1 SGDLS and CDR2 YYNGEE. The CDR3 spells CASSLGQGTEAFF. The CDR3 nucleotides read TGTGCCAGCAGCTTGGGACAGGGCACTGAAGCTTTCTTT.

This clone was counted at least ten times. The chain carries TRBV6-4 and TRBJ2-3; 10 positions match TRBD2. J lost 2 bases, V lost 6 bases, and 5 bases had no gene match. Germline lookup yields CDR1 MRHNA and CDR2 SNTAGT. The CDR3 totals 15 residues. The CDR3 is CASSPSGGATDTQYF. CDR3 DNA: TGTGCCAGCAGCCCCAGCGGGGGGGCCACAGATACGCAGTATTTT.

This clone is a singleton in its sample. The V call is TRBV24-1, the J call TRBJ2-1, with a weak D call TRBD1 (6 bases). The CDR3 sequence is 13 residues long. Per the germline V gene, CDR1 is KGHDR and CDR2 is SFDVKD. Trimming stripped 5 bases from V and 7 bases from J, with 11 bases between. This CDR3 is CATSALGANEQFF. The CDR3 nucleotides read TGTGCCACCAGTGCGTTGGGGGCGAATGAGCAGTTCTTC.

The chain recombines TRBV2 with TRBJ1-2, with a possible D match to TRBD1 (6 bases). The CDR3 totals 12 residues. V was shortened by 8 bases and J by 5 bases, with 12 bases between the two germline ends. Germline values: CDR1 SNHLY, CDR2 FYNNEI. CDR3 nucleotides: TGTGCCAGCGGAACAGGGCTTTATGGCTACACCTTC. Protein: CASGTGLYGYTF.

For this clone: Other nucleotide sequences from this sample produce the same CDR3. The CDR3 sequence: CASSIGQGAYGYTF. Written as DNA, the CDR3 is TGTGCCAGTAGTATCGGACAGGGGGCCTATGGCTACACCTTC. V is TRBV19 and J is TRBJ1-2, with 11 bases matching TRBD1. Germline V gives CDR1 LNHDA, CDR2 SQIVND (reference sequence). Trimming cost V 3 bases and J 4 bases; bases outside gene matches: 1. The CDR3 has 14 residues. Full variable domain (rest looked up from reference TRBV19 and TRBJ1-2): DGGITQSPKYLFRKEGQNVTLSCEQNLNHDAMYWYRQDPGQGLRLIYYSQIVNDFQKGDIAEGYSVSREKKESFPLTVTSAQKNPTAFYLCASSIGQGAYGYTFGSGTRLTVV.

The chain has TRBV11-3 and TRBJ2-2, with 7 bases lining up with TRBD2. The CDR3 extends over 18 amino acids. Germline V gene sequence: CDR1 SGHNT, CDR2 YENEEA. V gave up 1 base and J gave up 0 bases; unmatched junction bases: 8. The CDR3 bases are TGTGCCAGCAGCTTAGCTCTCTGGGAGGGGCCGAACACCGGGGAGCTGTTTTTT. Its translation: CASSLALWEGPNTGELFF.

The J gene is TRBJ2-1, the V gene TRBV4-1; D may be TRBD1 (6 bases). The CDR3 is made up of 16 amino acids. Germline CDR1 MGHRA, CDR2 YSYEKL. V was pared by 0 bases and J by 4 bases, with 13 bases between. Written as DNA, the CDR3 is TGCGCCAGCAGCCAAGACAGGGGCTCGGGTTACAATGAGCAGTTCTTC. This codes for CASSQDRGSGYNEQFF.

V and J are TRBV7-2 and TRBJ2-1, with 14 positions matching TRBD2. The CDR3 is made up of 17 amino acids. Per the germline V gene, CDR1 is SGHTA and CDR2 is FQGNSA. The V gene end was trimmed by 0 bases and the J gene end by 8 bases; junction bases not matched to a gene: 6. In nucleotides, the CDR3 is TGTGCCAGCAGCTTAGCAGGGTGGGGACTAGCGGGGGATGAGCAGTTCTTC. Encoded protein: CASSLAGWGLAGDEQFF.

V gene TRBV21-1 combines with J gene TRBJ2-4; the table's TRBD2 call for D was not verified on the DNA. TRBV21-1 counts as a pseudogene. This CDR3 is 15 amino acids long. CDR3 loop: CASRTSGAPKNIQYF. Written as DNA, the CDR3 is TGTGCCAGCAGGACTAGCGGGGCCCCCAAAAACATTCAGTACTTC.

This chain connects TRBV5-6 to TRBJ2-5; 12 nucleotides agree with TRBD1. The V gene end was trimmed by 5 bases and the J gene end by 4 bases; junction bases not matched to a gene: 3. This CDR3 is 14 amino acids long. Germline CDR1 SGHDT, CDR2 YYEEEE. As DNA, the CDR3 is TGTGCCAGCAGGGGGACAGGGGGCCTAGAGACCCAGTACTTC. Translation: CASRGTGGLETQYF.

The table lists this clone with many counts. The chain is built from TRBV18 and TRBJ2-2; 10 bases fit TRBD1. Germline values: CDR1 KGHSH, CDR2 LQKENI. This CDR3 spans 16 amino acids. The junction had 6 bases not matched to a gene; V was cut back by 0 bases and J by 8 bases. The CDR3 DNA follows: TGTGCCAGCTCACCACCCTCGACAGGGGGCACGGGGGAGCTGTTTTTT. It translates to CASSPPSTGGTGELFF.

For the CDR3, the DNA is TGTGCCAGCTCACCTGGACAGGGGGCGCTTGGCTACACCTTC. This gives the protein CASSPGQGALGYTF. The chain uses TRBV18 and TRBJ1-2; 11 bases agree with TRBD1. The trim removed 3 bases at V and 7 bases at J, leaving 4 bases unmatched. There are 14 residues in the CDR3. Germline CDR1 and CDR2: KGHSH and LQKENI.

This clone appeared a few times. The gene calls are TRBV11-2 and TRBJ1-3; maybe TRBD1 (5 bases). The V end lost 4 bases, the J end lost 0 bases, and 13 bases lay between the germline ends. Germline V gene data show CDR1 as SGHAT and CDR2 as FQNNGV. CDR3 length: 16 amino acids. The CDR3 loop is CASSSQLGHSGNTIYF. The CDR3 nucleotides read TGTGCCAGCAGCTCCCAGCTTGGACACTCTGGAAACACCATATATTTT.

In nucleotides, the CDR3 is TGCGCCAGCAGCCAAGATCCGTCTCCCTACTCTGGGGCCAACGTCCTGACTTTC. Translation: CASSQDPSPYSGANVLTF. This rearrangement joins TRBV4-3 to TRBJ2-6; D unclear. CDR1 and CDR2 from the germline V gene are LGHNA and YSLEER. With 0 bases removed from V and 0 bases from J, the gap between germline ends came to 12 bases. The CDR3 loop spans 18 amino acids.

The gene calls are TRBV5-1 and TRBJ2-5; TRBD2 matches at 10 bases. The germline gives CDR1 SGHRS, CDR2 YFSETQ. This CDR3 has 17 residues. Trimming at V came to 3 bases and at J to 4 bases, leaving 12 bases not matched to a gene. The CDR3 region has the DNA TGCGCCAGCAGCTCTAGCGGGGGCCGGTCTCTTAGAGAGACCCAGTACTTC. It specifies CASSSSGGRSLRETQYF.

The chain employs TRBV10-3 and TRBJ2-1; TRBD2 agrees at 16 bases. Germline CDR1 ENHRY, CDR2 SYGVKD. This CDR3 comprises 14 residues. After removal of 7 bases from V and 15 bases from J, the junction contained 9 bases not matched to a gene. The CDR3 nucleotides read TGTGCCATCACCATCGGGACTAGCGGGGGGGCCAGGTTCTTC. It codes for CAITIGTSGGARFF.

The V call is TRBV6-6, the J call TRBJ2-1; TRBD1 agrees at 8 bases. The V gene end was trimmed by 6 bases and the J gene end by 3 bases; junction bases not matched to a gene: 7. Germline assignment: CDR1 MNHNY and CDR2 SVGAGI (reference sequence). CDR3 size: 15 residues. The DNA for the CDR3 is TGTGCCAGCAGAATACAGGGGGATTTCTACAATGAGCAGTTCTTC. It yields the protein CASRIQGDFYNEQFF.

This rearrangement joins TRBV3-1 (or the pseudogene TRBV3-2) to TRBJ2-1; 8 bases align to TRBD2. This CDR3 spans 15 amino acids. Germline V gives CDR1 LGHDT, CDR2 YNNKEL (reference sequence). J was trimmed by 3 bases and V by 1 base; bases with no gene match: 2. The CDR3 DNA follows: TGTGCCAGCAGCCAAGGGCGGGGGGTCTACAATGAGCAGTTCTTC. Encoded protein: CASSQGRGVYNEQFF.